This TCR beta chain came from a study of T cells in narcolepsy. This clone was seen a few times. Sequencing was performed with immunoSEQ multiplex PCR; in TCRdb, only in-frame clones are kept and a portion is missing. The sample contains about 30,000 clones, around 79% of which appear only once. Per germline, CDR1 SGHKS and CDR2 YYEKEE (reference sequence). The V gene lost 0 bases and the J gene lost 2 bases, with 9 bases spanning the gap. The CDR3 extends over 14 amino acids. The chain links TRBV5-5 to TRBJ2-7, with a weak D call TRBD1 (5 bases). The sample comprised CD45RA- memory CD4+ T cells from PBMCs. The clonotype was recovered from a human donor with narcolepsy. The CDR3 DNA reads as TGTGCCAGCAGCTTGGAAGCAGGGCCCTACGAGCAGTACTTC. Encoded protein: CASSLEAGPYEQYF.